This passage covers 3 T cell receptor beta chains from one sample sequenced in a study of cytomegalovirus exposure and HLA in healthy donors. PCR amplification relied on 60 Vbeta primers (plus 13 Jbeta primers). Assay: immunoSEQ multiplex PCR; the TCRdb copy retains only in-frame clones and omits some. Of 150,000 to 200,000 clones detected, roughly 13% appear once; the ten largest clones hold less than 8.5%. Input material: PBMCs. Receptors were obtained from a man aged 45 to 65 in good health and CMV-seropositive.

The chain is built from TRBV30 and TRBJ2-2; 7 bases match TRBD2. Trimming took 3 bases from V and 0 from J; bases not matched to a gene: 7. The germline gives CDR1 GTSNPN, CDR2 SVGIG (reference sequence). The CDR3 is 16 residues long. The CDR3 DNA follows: TGTGCCTGGAGAGTCGGGGGGACGGCGAACACCGGGGAGCTGTTTTTT. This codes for CAWRVGGTANTGELFF.

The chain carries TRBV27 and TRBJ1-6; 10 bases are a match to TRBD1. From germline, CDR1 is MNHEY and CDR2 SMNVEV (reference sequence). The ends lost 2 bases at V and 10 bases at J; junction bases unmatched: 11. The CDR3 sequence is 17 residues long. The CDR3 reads CASSLRPRQGAKSPLHF. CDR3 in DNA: TGTGCCAGCAGTTTACGACCCCGACAGGGGGCAAAATCACCCCTCCACTTT.

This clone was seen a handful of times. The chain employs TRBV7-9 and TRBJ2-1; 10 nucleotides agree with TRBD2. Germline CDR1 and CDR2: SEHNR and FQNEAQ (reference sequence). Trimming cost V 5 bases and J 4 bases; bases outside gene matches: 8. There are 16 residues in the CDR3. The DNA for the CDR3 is TGTGCCAGCAGCGGCCCTAGCGGGGGTCCATACAATGAGCAGTTCTTC. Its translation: CASSGPSGGPYNEQFF.